This TCR beta chain was observed in a study of blood T cells in healthy people across ages (dated by TCRdb to between 2014 and 2017). Study-level background: In model experiments, template switching captured about one uniquely barcoded TCR beta cDNA molecule for every two T cells. Age-related changes in TCR beta repertoire diversity were measured in the study by deep sequencing normalized with unique cDNA molecular identifiers. Four age groups were formed from the donors: young (average roughly 16 years), middle-aged (just under 40), aged (under 70) and long-lived (less than 85). Donors of different ages were randomly distributed across sequencing lanes to avoid experimental bias. For two donors (one aged 18 to 29 and one aged 80 or older), the study analyzed two additional independent replicas of 1 million unique cDNA reads from the same blood draw.

Counted from cysteine to phenylalanine, this CDR3 has 12 amino acids. Here the CDR3 DNA is all that survives: 36 bases in frame from base 1. V is reduced by 7 bases and J by 2 bases, leaving a spacing of 9 bases between them. CDR1 and CDR2, looked up from the germline V gene, are SGHDT and YYEEEE. Summary of the overall study and its limitations: Because donor CMV infection status was unknown, age-related changes in expanded clonotypes were potentially confounded. There was a strong correlation between observed TCR beta diversity and the percentage of naive T cells measured by flow cytometry. Observed TCR beta diversity per million T cells fell roughly linearly with age, and a significant reduction was already apparent by age approximately 41. Since profiling was done on bulk unsorted PBMCs, naive and antigen-experienced compartments could not be conclusively compared. Estimates of total diversity from one million sequenced T cells were regarded as lower bounds and underestimates. Compared with the aged group, the long-lived group had more naive CD4+ T cells, fewer expanded clones and increased TCR diversity, a pattern suggesting age selection.

This clonotype was counted once. Its specific antigen is unknown. No qualities accompany the bases; no much larger clone lies one base away. The library was obtained by 5' RACE. Sequencing took place on an Illumina HiSeq 2500. A second about 7 to 11 cycle PCR used a sample-barcoded 5' primer and a J-beta primer mix. A template-switch 5' adaptor carrying 12 random nucleotides introduced a unique molecular identifier onto each TCR beta cDNA molecule. Each sample yielded at least 3 million CDR3-containing paired-end reads. The Mint cDNA synthesis kit, primed by a TRBC-specific oligonucleotide, was used to synthesize first-strand cDNA from all RNA. Following uracil-DNA glycosylase treatment, all cDNA underwent a first 18-cycle PCR with the universal primers M1SS and BC2_uni_R. Per the original workflow: For normalization, 1 million high-quality reads were randomly selected from each sample, with every read carrying a distinct molecular identifier. Reads sharing molecular identifiers were discarded rather than binned into consensus sequences. CDR3 identification, clonotype clustering and error correction used MiTCR with a Q25 quality threshold and the strictest error-elimination algorithm. Lower-bound total TCR beta diversity was estimated with a nonparametric unseen species model using Euler transformation. TCRdb reran the public reads through fastp at Q25 and MiXCR, keeping productive beta chains. CDR3 protein duplicates are merged, each entry listing the most common genes and DNA. The authors' filters were not applied to this entry. Present in this sample are around 900,000 distinct CDR3 sequences, roughly 47% of which were seen just once. Together, the top ten hold about 22% of the sample.

Systemically healthy Caucasian individuals from Russia, some 40 in total and aged roughly 6 to 100 years, were included as donors. Each donor gave 8 to 10 milliliters of peripheral blood, drawn into EDTA-treated Vacutainer tubes. PBMCs were isolated by Ficoll-Paque density-gradient centrifugation, with at least 6 million obtained per sample. Total RNA, at least 5 micrograms per sample, was extracted from PBMCs with Trizol reagent. For every donor, an aliquot of PBMCs went through flow cytometry to measure the percentages of naive CD45RAhigh/CD27high T cells. The chain is encoded by TRBV5-6 joined to TRBJ1-1, with the D gene too uncertain to name. Sequencing was done on a sample of blood. The clonotype comes from a woman between 55 and 75 years old in good health. For the CDR3, the sequence is CASPTGNTEAFF. The bases are TGTGCCAGCCCCACGGGAAACACTGAAGCTTTCTTT.